This is a list of T cell receptor beta chains from one sample in a study of Ad26.COV2.S vaccination and SARS-CoV-2 variants. Here immunoSEQ multiplex PCR was the method, and the copy in TCRdb shows in-frame clones only, minus some. The sample records hundreds of thousands of clones, approximately 86% being singletons. Sequenced material: peripheral blood, taken in a trial of Ad26.COV2.S vaccine versus placebo. Receptors were obtained from a person between 18 and 60 years old who received the Ad26.COV2.S COVID-19 vaccine or a placebo. Each CDR3 is given with its conserved first and last residue. A D gene is named only where the DNA matches it firmly. Clone size is given for some rows only: seen once, a few or many times, or a class if the clone is expanded.

clone_size	d_call	v_call	j_call	cdr3_aa	cdr3_nt
-	TRBD2	TRBV28	TRBJ2-5	CASFGWASGREETQYF	TGTGCCAGCTTCGGGTGGGCTAGCGGGAGGGAAGAGACCCAGTACTTC
-	-	TRBV6-5	TRBJ1-4	CASSHRTREKLFF	TGTGCCAGCAGCCACCGGACGAGGGAAAAACTGTTTTTT
-	-	TRBV29-1	TRBJ1-5	CSVATENQPQHF	TGCAGCGTTGCGACAGAGAATCAGCCCCAGCATTTT
-	TRBD2	TRBV2	TRBJ2-1	CASRGSGTSGEQFF	TGTGCCAGCAGAGGTTCCGGGACTAGCGGAGAGCAGTTCTTC
-	TRBD1	TRBV3-1/TRBV3-2	TRBJ1-1	CASRGQGYTEAFF	TGTGCCAGCAGAGGACAGGGGTACACTGAAGCTTTCTTT
few	-	TRBV10-1	TRBJ2-3	CASSGQDDTDTQYF	TGCGCCAGCAGTGGGCAGGACGACACAGATACGCAGTATTTT
-	TRBD1	TRBV7-2	TRBJ1-2	CASSTDRGFIYGYTF	TGTGCCAGCAGCACCGACAGGGGCTTCATCTATGGCTACACCTTC
-	TRBD1	TRBV7-8	TRBJ2-7	CASSLEGTGDYEQYF	TGTGCCAGCAGCTTAGAAGGGACAGGGGACTACGAGCAGTACTTC
-	-	TRBV4-3	TRBJ1-5	CASSQGVAGTHGASNQPQHF	TGCGCCAGCAGCCAAGGGGTGGCGGGGACACACGGGGCTAGCAATCAGCCCCAGCATTTT
-	TRBD1	TRBV3-1/TRBV3-2	TRBJ1-1	CASSPGQGETEAFF	TGTGCCAGCAGCCCCGGACAGGGTGAAACTGAAGCTTTCTTT
many	-	TRBV7-2	TRBJ2-5	CASSIVQETQYF	TGTGCCAGCAGCATAGTCCAAGAGACCCAGTACTTC
few	-	TRBV11-3	TRBJ2-7	CASSGRGSEQYF	TGTGCCAGCAGTGGAAGGGGTAGCGAGCAGTACTTC
-	-	TRBV3-1/TRBV3-2	TRBJ1-3	CASSQGSYLRTPSSGNTIYF	TGTGCCAGCAGCCAAGGATCGTATTTGAGGACACCGAGCTCTGGAAACACCATATATTTT
few	TRBD1	TRBV4-3	TRBJ1-2	CASSRAGGFLNYGYTF	TGCGCCAGCAGCCGGGCAGGGGGCTTTCTTAACTATGGCTACACCTTC
-	TRBD1	TRBV12-5	TRBJ2-1	CASERDRGNEQFF	TGTGCTAGTGAACGGGACAGGGGAAATGAGCAGTTCTTC
-	TRBD2	TRBV7-2	TRBJ2-7	CASSTRTSGRPSYEQYF	TGTGCCAGCAGCACACGGACTAGCGGGAGGCCCTCCTACGAGCAGTACTTC
few	TRBD1	TRBV5-6	TRBJ1-3	CASSLPGQSINTIYF	TGTGCCAGCAGCTTGCCGGGACAGTCTATTAACACCATATATTTT
-	-	TRBV12-3/TRBV12-4	TRBJ2-7	CASKKAPSYEQYF	TGTGCCAGCAAGAAAGCCCCCTCCTACGAGCAGTACTTC
-	-	TRBV27	TRBJ2-7	CASSPHRGGSYEQYF	TGTGCCAGCAGCCCGCACAGGGGAGGCTCCTACGAGCAGTACTTC
-	-	TRBV5-1	TRBJ2-7	CASSLGLTGPGTYEQYF	TGCGCCAGCAGCTTGGGCCTGACGGGACCCGGGACCTACGAGCAGTACTTC
-	-	TRBV10-1	TRBJ2-2	CASSSQLTGELFF	TGCGCCAGCAGTTCACAACTCACCGGGGAGCTGTTTTTT
-	-	TRBV19	TRBJ1-5	CASSGGGNQPQHF	TGTGCCAGTAGTGGGGGAGGAAATCAGCCCCAGCATTTT
-	-	TRBV9	TRBJ2-6	CASSVGGTSGANVLTF	TGTGCCAGCAGCGTAGGAGGAACCTCTGGGGCCAACGTCCTGACTTTC
-	TRBD1	TRBV4-2	TRBJ2-7	CASSPTGTGGHEQYF	TGTGCCAGCAGCCCAACCGGGACAGGGGGTCACGAGCAGTACTTC
once	-	TRBV30	TRBJ1-4	CAWSEGLAASNEKLFF	TGTGCCTGGAGTGAGGGCCTTGCAGCCTCCAATGAAAAACTGTTTTTT
-	-	TRBV19	TRBJ1-2	CASRSQGWDGYTF	TGTGCCAGTCGATCCCAGGGTTGGGATGGCTACACCTTC
-	-	TRBV25-1	TRBJ1-5	CARGGRNEKNQPQHF	TGTGCCAGGGGGGGCAGAAATGAGAAAAATCAGCCCCAGCATTTT
once	TRBD1	TRBV6-5	TRBJ1-5	CASQGTVNSNQPQHF	TGTGCCAGCCAGGGGACAGTCAATAGCAATCAGCCCCAGCATTTT
-	-	TRBV7-9	TRBJ2-2	CASSSDLGENTGELFF	TGTGCCAGCAGCTCCGACCTAGGGGAGAACACCGGGGAGCTGTTTTTT
-	-	TRBV7-2	TRBJ1-2	CASSLSMYPNYGYTF	TGTGCCAGCAGCTTATCTATGTACCCCAACTATGGCTACACCTTC
-	-	TRBV6-2/TRBV6-3	TRBJ2-3	CASSEGYRDTQYF	TGTGCCAGCAGCGAAGGGTATAGAGATACGCAGTATTTT
-	-	TRBV5-1	TRBJ2-1	CASSLRPQRNEQFF	TGCGCCAGCAGCTTACGGCCGCAGAGGAATGAGCAGTTCTTC